This TCR beta chain was recorded in a study of T cell responses to AZD1222 COVID-19 vaccine. CDR3 length: 13 residues. Losses at the gene ends were 5 bases for V and 16 bases for J; bases not matched to a gene: 14. The germline CDR1 and CDR2 sequences are MDHEN and SYDVKM. General study findings and limits: Spike as a whole was targeted by vaccine-associated CD4 TCRs, dominant at 160-218 and 743-854. Elevations in Spike-specific TCR breadth and depth followed administration of two AZD1222 doses.

The method was immunoSEQ multiplex PCR; TCRdb's version includes in-frame clones alone and lacks a portion of them. The sample consists of about 66,000 clones, over 80% of them appearing once. With regard to this clone: Antigen: not known.

The source is an adult who received the MenACWY meningococcal vaccine as a control. Material: peripheral blood, obtained 28 days after the second dose of the MenACWY control vaccine. The chain carries TRBV28 and TRBJ1-5, with 7 bases identical to TRBD1. The CDR3 DNA reads as TGTGCCAGCAGTCCTCCCTACACAGGGGAACCACATTTT. It encodes CASSPPYTGEPHF.